The source of this T cell receptor (beta chain) is a study of spatial heterogeneity in lung cancer. This clonotype was seen more than once but under ten times. MiXCR was run by TCRdb on the 5' RACE reads, yielding one entry per CDR3 protein. This sample has some 100,000 distinct CDR3 sequences, with approximately 8.6% found just once. Time point of the sample: sample taken at primary tumor resection. The authors sequenced whole RNA from tumor, nontumor lung or frozen PBMC without sorting. CDR3 length: 17 amino acids. V trimming: 1 base; J trimming: 6 bases; junction bases outside the gene matches: 8. The rearrangement links TRBV12-3 or TRBV12-4 to TRBJ2-1; 11 positions agree with TRBD2. Material: PBMCs, obtained at surgery. This receptor was identified in a male donor with early-stage non-small cell lung cancer. For the CDR3, the DNA is TGTGCCAGCAGTTTAGGAATCGGGACTAGCGGTACCAATGAGCAGTTCTTC. This sequence encodes CASSLGIGTSGTNEQFF.